What follows is one TCR beta chain and its context. This clone has only one observation. The specificity of this receptor is unknown. No base quality information exists; no much larger clone differs at one position. This entry belongs to a study of blood T cell repertoires in COVID-19 (dated by TCRdb to about 2020). Regarding the complete study: The collaborator samples originated in the United States, Italy and Spain and spanned the acute and convalescent phases of COVID-19. HLA class I and class II types, where available, came from metadata supplied by the sample provider rather than from assay-based typing. A de-identified subject ID, COVID-19 status, age in years and sex were almost always included in the sample metadata. Subjects who had been exposed to COVID-19, were actively infected with it, or had recovered from it provided the deeply sampled blood TCRbeta repertoires that made up the dataset. The samples were drawn from the first 160 participants of the ongoing ImmuneRACE study and from 1,254 subjects provided by 6 global collaborators. The material from the prospective study consisted of cDNA or gDNA derived from T cells, B-cell-depleted T cells, or PBMCs. The repertoires were released in a freely available public database meant as a resource for research on the immune response to SARS-CoV-2. The paper as a whole reports these results and caveats: How much clinical and demographic metadata was included differed by source and by participant, and the metadata was provided uncurated.

TCRbeta CDR3 regions were amplified from genomic DNA by means of the immunoSEQ Assay, a bias-controlled multiplex PCR. Per the source publication's procedure: The number of nucleated cells in each sample was estimated by amplification of reference gene primers within the assay. Sequence reads were collapsed and filtered to measure the absolute abundance of every unique TCRbeta CDR3 rearrangement. For each sample, productive Simpson clonality was calculated as the square root of Simpson's diversity index over productive rearrangements. TCRdb took over this immuneACCESS table, retaining in-frame rearrangements with V and J assigned. Such tables are incomplete; in checked studies, under half of the missing clones stem from an unresolved V gene, and the remainder is unexplained. V and J calls and clone size are copied from that table; D and trimming were computed from the DNA. The sample table contains 200,000 or so clones; only one count was recorded for 89% of them. The ten most abundant clones make up around 6% of the sample.

Samples from volunteer blood donors who had recovered from COVID-19 were contributed by a second Seattle source. The collaborating institutions used their own protocols to collect whole blood in K2EDTA tubes. For TCRbeta analysis, collaborator samples were shipped as frozen whole blood, as isolated PBMCs, or as DNA extracted from either sample type. As encoded in the germline V gene (reference sequence), CDR1 is SGHNT while CDR2 is YYREEE. V loses 3 bases at its end and J loses 0 bases; junction bases beyond the gene matches: 0. There are 15 amino acids in the CDR3, from cysteine to phenylalanine inclusive. Only the CDR3 portion is preserved as DNA: 45 bases, with reading frame beginning at the first base.

Sequenced material: peripheral blood. The sequence was collected from a man aged 60 to 75 who had recovered from COVID-19. Recombination joined TRBV5-4 with TRBJ2-1; a stretch of 10 junction bases matches TRBD1. The CDR3 sequence is CASSWDRGSYNEQFF. The bases are TGTGCCAGCAGCTGGGACAGGGGCTCCTACAATGAGCAGTTCTTC.